A single sample gave rise to the 18 T cell receptor beta chains below, sequenced in a study of T cell responses to AZD1222 COVID-19 vaccine. Libraries were prepared by immunoSEQ multiplex PCR; TCRdb keeps only in-frame clonotypes and omits some of them. Of 200,000 to 250,000 clones detected, roughly 94% appear once; the ten largest clones hold about 1.5%. Sample: peripheral blood, taken 28 days after the second dose of the MenACWY control vaccine. Source of these receptors: an adult who received the MenACWY meningococcal vaccine as a control.

This chain links TRBV27 with TRBJ1-2; D perhaps matches TRBD1 (5 bases). The germline V gene has CDR1 MNHEY and CDR2 SMNVEV (reference sequence). CDR3 length: 16 amino acids. The V end was cut by 5 bases, the J end by 2 bases, with 18 bases between. In DNA, the CDR3 is TGTGCCAGCAGTCAGTTCGGGGGACGGACCAACTATGGCTACACCTTC. As protein: CASSQFGGRTNYGYTF.

The genes are TRBV7-8 and TRBJ2-2; 14 nucleotides agree with TRBD2. J lost 4 bases, V lost 1 base, and 5 bases had no gene match. CDR1 is SGHVS, CDR2 FQNEAQ, per germline. This CDR3 comprises 18 residues. CDR3 coding DNA: TGTGCCAGCAGCTTAGGACTAGCGGGAGGGCCGGTCACCGGGGAGCTGTTTTTT. It codes for CASSLGLAGGPVTGELFF.

The V and J genes are TRBV30 and TRBJ1-1, with 8 bases aligning to TRBD1. The CDR3 loop spans 16 amino acids. V trimming: 2 bases; J trimming: 0 bases; junction bases outside the gene matches: 8. CDR1 and CDR2 (germline): GTSNPN, SVGIG (reference sequence). The CDR3 region has the DNA TGTGCCTGGAGTCCCGACAGGGGAAATTTGAACACTGAAGCTTTCTTT. Translating gives CAWSPDRGNLNTEAFF.

V and J are TRBV5-1 and TRBJ1-2; 9 bases fit TRBD1. With V trimmed by 4 bases and J by 4 bases, 11 bases remained unmatched. The CDR3 contains 16 residues. Germline V lookup: CDR1 SGHRS, CDR2 YFSETQ. The CDR3 region has the DNA TGCGCCAGCAGCGACGGGACAGGGCAACTAGGCTATGGCTACACCTTC. It encodes CASSDGTGQLGYGYTF. The variable domain in full, completed from reference TRBV5-1 and TRBJ1-2, reads KAGVTQTPRYLIKTRGQQVTLSCSPISGHRSVSWYQQTPGQGLQFLFEYFSETQRNKGNFPGRFSGRQFSNSRSEMNVSTLELGDSALYLCASSDGTGQLGYGYTFGSGTRLTVV.

This chain links TRBV6-5 with TRBJ1-3, with D possibly TRBD1 on 6 matching bases. The CDR3 has 15 amino acids. Trimming stripped 5 bases from V and 0 bases from J, with 11 bases between. CDR1 is MNHEY, CDR2 SVGAGI, per germline. DNA for the CDR3: TGTGCCAGCAGTCTACAGGGCAACTCTGGAAACACCATATATTTT. As protein: CASSLQGNSGNTIYF.

This sequence joins TRBV6-2 or TRBV6-3 and TRBJ2-3, with D tentatively TRBD2 (6 bases). The CDR3 length is 14 residues. V lost 3 bases and J lost 4, with 11 bases in between. CDR1 and CDR2 (germline): MNHEY, SVGEGT. The CDR3 DNA reads as TGTGCCAGCAGTTATCCGGGACTCTCAGATACGCAGTATTTT. Translation gives CASSYPGLSDTQYF.

V usage is TRBV7-2 and J usage is TRBJ1-6, with TRBD1 as a possible D gene (5 bases). V lost 2 bases and J lost 5, with 13 bases in between. The V gene's germline CDR1 is SGHTA and CDR2 FQGNSA. This CDR3 has 16 residues. Here the CDR3 DNA reads TGTGCCAGCAGCTTACCGATCGGGACGAATAATTCACCCCTCCACTTT. This sequence encodes CASSLPIGTNNSPLHF.

The V gene is TRBV7-9, the J gene TRBJ1-4; D gene ambiguous. This CDR3 region has 14 residues. Deletions cut 4 bases from V and 0 bases from J, with 6 bases between. CDR1 is SEHNR and CDR2 is FQNEAQ in the germline V gene (reference sequence). The CDR3 coding sequence is TGTGCCAGCAGCTCGGCAGCAACTAATGAAAAACTGTTTTTT. Protein: CASSSAATNEKLFF.

The V call is TRBV28, the J call TRBJ1-2, with 8 positions matching TRBD1. The CDR3 has 16 amino acids. V lost 5 bases and J lost 5; bases outside the gene matches: 13. Germline CDR1 is MDHEN and CDR2 is SYDVKM. In DNA, the CDR3 is TGTGCCAGCAGTCCCCTTTTGGCCAGGGGGCAATATGGCTACACCTTC. Its translation is CASSPLLARGQYGYTF.

This chain links TRBV14 with TRBJ2-7; 7 bases map to TRBD2. The germline CDR1 and CDR2 sequences are SGHDN and FVKESK. After removal of 4 bases from V and 1 base from J, the junction contained 7 bases not matched to a gene. The CDR3 spans 15 residues. CDR3 in amino acids: CASSLSGGLSYEQYF. The DNA for the CDR3 is TGTGCCAGCAGCCTATCGGGAGGCCTATCCTACGAGCAGTACTTC.

The chain couples TRBV18 to TRBJ2-1; 7 bases are a match to TRBD1. With V trimmed by 5 bases and J by 8 bases, 3 bases remained unmatched. The CDR3 runs 12 residues. Germline V gene data show CDR1 as KGHSH and CDR2 as LQKENI. The CDR3 here is CASSKDRDEQFF. As DNA, the CDR3 is TGTGCCAGCTCAAAAGACAGGGATGAGCAGTTCTTC.

Comments on this clone: The same CDR3 also results from other DNA sequences found in this sample. This chain connects TRBV7-2 to TRBJ2-5; D unclear. The V end was cut by 0 bases, the J end by 2 bases, with 4 bases between. Per germline, CDR1 SGHTA and CDR2 FQGNSA. This CDR3 spans 13 amino acids. CDR3: CASSLARQETQYF. CDR3 in DNA: TGTGCCAGCAGCTTAGCACGGCAAGAGACCCAGTACTTC.

This sequence joins TRBV5-4 and TRBJ1-4; 10 positions match TRBD1. Germline values: CDR1 SGHNT, CDR2 YYREEE (reference sequence). This CDR3 contains 15 residues. With V trimmed by 4 bases and J by 6 bases, 6 bases remained unmatched. The CDR3 region is CASSPDRGGDEKLFF. In nucleotides, the CDR3 is TGTGCCAGCAGCCCGGACAGGGGGGGGGATGAAAAACTGTTTTTT.

V and J are TRBV5-5 and TRBJ1-1; D is unresolved. V was clipped by 4 bases and J by 1 base, with 11 bases between them. Looked up from germline, CDR1 is SGHKS and CDR2 is YYEKEE (reference sequence). This CDR3 comprises 14 residues. CDR3 protein: CASSPLPGNTEAFF. CDR3 in DNA: TGTGCCAGCAGCCCCTTACCAGGGAACACTGAAGCTTTCTTT.

This chain joins TRBV12-3 or TRBV12-4 and TRBJ2-7; D is unresolved. V was shortened by 6 bases and J by 0 bases, with 9 bases between the two germline ends. The CDR3 has 13 residues. The CDR3 is CASSPGGSYEQYF. The CDR3 DNA follows: TGTGCCAGCAGCCCCGGTGGCTCCTACGAGCAGTACTTC.

V usage is TRBV5-4 and J usage is TRBJ1-3; D not certain. Germline CDR1 SGHNT, CDR2 YYREEE (reference sequence). There are 14 residues in the CDR3. Deletions cut 1 base from V and 2 bases from J, with 7 bases between. CDR3 protein: CASSLWAAGNTIYF. The CDR3 DNA reads as TGTGCCAGCAGCTTGTGGGCGGCTGGAAACACCATATATTTT.

Concerning this clone: The junction does not match germline at one end; this may be a read error. The V and J genes are TRBV14 and TRBJ2-5; D is perhaps TRBD2 (7 bases). CDR3 size: 15 residues. CDR1 and CDR2 from the germline V gene are SGHDN and FVKESK. CDR3 sequence reads: CATSQGGGGRETQYF. CDR3 coding DNA: TGTGCCACCAGCCAAGGAGGGGGGGGGAGGGAGACCCAGTACTTC.

The gene calls are TRBV15 and TRBJ2-3, with D tentatively TRBD1 (6 bases). Germline-derived CDR1 and CDR2 are LNHNV and YYDKDF (reference sequence). The CDR3 contains 13 residues. V was trimmed by 9 bases and J by 0 bases, leaving 10 bases between them. The CDR3 DNA is TGTGCCACACGGACAGCTAGCACAGATACGCAGTATTTT. This gives the protein CATRTASTDTQYF.